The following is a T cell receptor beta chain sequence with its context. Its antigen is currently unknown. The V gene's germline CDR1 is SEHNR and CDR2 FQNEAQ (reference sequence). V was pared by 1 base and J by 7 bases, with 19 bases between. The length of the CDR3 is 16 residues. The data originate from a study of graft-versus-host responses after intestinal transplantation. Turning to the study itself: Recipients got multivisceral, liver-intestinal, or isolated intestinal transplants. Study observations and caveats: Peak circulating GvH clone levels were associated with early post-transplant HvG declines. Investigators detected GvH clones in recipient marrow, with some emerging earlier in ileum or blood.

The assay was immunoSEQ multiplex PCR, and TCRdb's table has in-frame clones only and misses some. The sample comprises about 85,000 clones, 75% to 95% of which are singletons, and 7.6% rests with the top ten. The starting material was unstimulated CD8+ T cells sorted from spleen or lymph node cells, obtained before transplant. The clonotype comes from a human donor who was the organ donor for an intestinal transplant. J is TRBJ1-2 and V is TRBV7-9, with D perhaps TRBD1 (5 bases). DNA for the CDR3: TGTGCCAGCAGCTTAGATTCGGGGCCGTCAAGCTTTGGCTACACCTTC. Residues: CASSLDSGPSSFGYTF. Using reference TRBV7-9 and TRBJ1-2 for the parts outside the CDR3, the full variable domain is DTGVSQNPRHKITKRGQNVTFRCDPISEHNRLYWYRQTLGQGPEFLTYFQNEAQLEKSRLLSDRFSAERPKGSFSTLEIQRTEQGDSAMYLCASSLDSGPSSFGYTFGSGTRLTVV.